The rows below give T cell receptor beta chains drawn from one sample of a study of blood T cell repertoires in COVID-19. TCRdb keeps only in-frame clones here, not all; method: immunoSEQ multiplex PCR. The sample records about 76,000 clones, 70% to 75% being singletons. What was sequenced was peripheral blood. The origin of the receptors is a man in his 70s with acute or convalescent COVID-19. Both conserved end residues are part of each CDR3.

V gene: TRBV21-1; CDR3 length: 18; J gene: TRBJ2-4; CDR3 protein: CASSKAVPGLKVKNIQYF
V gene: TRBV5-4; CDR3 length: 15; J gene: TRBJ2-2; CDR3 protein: CASSSGHRNTGELFF
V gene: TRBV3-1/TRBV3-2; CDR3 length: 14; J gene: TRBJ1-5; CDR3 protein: CASSRQASNQPQHF
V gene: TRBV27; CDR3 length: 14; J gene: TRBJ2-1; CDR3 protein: CASSWTSSSSEQFF
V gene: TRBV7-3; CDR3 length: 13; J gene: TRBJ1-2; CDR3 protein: CASSRGQGQGYTF
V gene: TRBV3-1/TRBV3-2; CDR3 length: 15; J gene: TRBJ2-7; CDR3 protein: CASSPSSGQGVEQYF
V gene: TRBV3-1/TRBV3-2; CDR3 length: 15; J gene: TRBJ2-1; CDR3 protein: CASSQVTSGYNEQFF
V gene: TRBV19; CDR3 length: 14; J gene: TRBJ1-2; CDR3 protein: CASSLGQGPYGYTF
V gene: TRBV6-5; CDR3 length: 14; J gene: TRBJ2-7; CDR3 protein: CASRQTGLSYEQYF
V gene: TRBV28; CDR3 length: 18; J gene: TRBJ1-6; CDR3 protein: CASSLSLQGAPRDSPLHF
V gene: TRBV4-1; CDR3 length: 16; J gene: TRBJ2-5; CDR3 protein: CASSQDEVTGRQTQYF
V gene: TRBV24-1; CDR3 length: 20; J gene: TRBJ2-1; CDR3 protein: CATSDMGLAGLTSSYNEQFF
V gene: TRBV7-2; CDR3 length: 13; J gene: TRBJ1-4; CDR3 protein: CASRGGTNEKLFF
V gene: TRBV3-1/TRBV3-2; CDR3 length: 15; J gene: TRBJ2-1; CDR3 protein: CASSHGGLDDNEQFF
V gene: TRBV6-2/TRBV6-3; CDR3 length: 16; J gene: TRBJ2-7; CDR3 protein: CASSYSQRASSYEQYF
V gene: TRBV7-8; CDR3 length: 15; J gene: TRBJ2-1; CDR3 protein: CASSLDDGSYNEQFF
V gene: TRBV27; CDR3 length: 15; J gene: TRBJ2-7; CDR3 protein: CASSSRLAGSYEQYF
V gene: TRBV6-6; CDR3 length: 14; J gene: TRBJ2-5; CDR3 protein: CASSSTGNGETQYF
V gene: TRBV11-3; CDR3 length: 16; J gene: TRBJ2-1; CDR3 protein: CASSLDGAGGSNEQFF
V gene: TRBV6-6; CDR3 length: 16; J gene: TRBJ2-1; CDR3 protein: CASSVDGTGWSGEQFF
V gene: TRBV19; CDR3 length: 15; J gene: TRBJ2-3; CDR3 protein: CASSIGAGQADTQYF
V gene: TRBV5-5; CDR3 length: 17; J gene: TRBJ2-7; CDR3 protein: CASSLWARDRQPYEQYF
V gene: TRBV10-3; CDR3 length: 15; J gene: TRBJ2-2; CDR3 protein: CATLAGPLNTGELFF
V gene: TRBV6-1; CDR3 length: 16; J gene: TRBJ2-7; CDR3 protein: CASSEKDSVTRYEQYF
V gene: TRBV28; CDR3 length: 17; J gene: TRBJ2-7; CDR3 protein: CASSFHAPSGGYYEQYF
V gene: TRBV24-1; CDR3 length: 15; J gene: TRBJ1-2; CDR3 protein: CATSEPGQGAVGYTF
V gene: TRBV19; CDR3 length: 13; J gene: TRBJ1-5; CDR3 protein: CASSILGRQPQHF
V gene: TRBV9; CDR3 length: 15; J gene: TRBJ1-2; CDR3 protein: CASSPEQGHSYGYTF
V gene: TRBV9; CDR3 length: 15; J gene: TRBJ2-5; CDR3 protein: CASSVGTGFSETQYF